These 31 T cell receptor beta chains share one sample of origin, sequenced in a study of human T cells and chemical hapten exposure. Time point denoted: patch test 1, 2 weeks after DPC sensitization. Treatment here: therapeutic diphenylcyclopropenone sensitization with weekly scalp DPC. TCRdb called the RACE reads again in MiXCR, with one record for every CDR3 protein. The sample includes fewer than 500,000 distinct CDR3 sequences, around 5% of them seen just once. Sequencing used whole blood, obtained in connection with sensitization to the hapten diphenylcyclopropenone (DPC). These TCRs come from a woman aged 45-59 years with alopecia areata. Some clones in this sample may be carry-over from other donors' samples.

This clonotype was observed a few times. The chain carries TRBV2 and TRBJ2-1; the D is unclear. Germline values: CDR1 SNHLY, CDR2 FYNNEI. Trimming shortened V by 7 bases and J by 2 bases, and 12 bases separated the two germline ends. The CDR3 is made up of 14 amino acids. CDR3: CASILVATYNEQFF. The DNA of the CDR3 is TGTGCCAGCATCCTTGTTGCCACCTACAATGAGCAGTTCTTC.

The V and J genes are TRBV20-1 and TRBJ1-5; the D gene is possibly TRBD1 (5 bases). The CDR3 contains 15 residues. V was cut by 0 bases and J by 2 bases, with 11 bases left in between. The germline CDR1 and CDR2 sequences are DFQATT and SNEGSKA (reference sequence). The CDR3 reads CSARDRQGGNQPQHF. The CDR3 DNA reads TGCAGTGCTAGAGATAGGCAGGGTGGCAATCAGCCCCAGCATTTT.

This clonotype was seen only a few times. This chain links TRBV5-1 with TRBJ1-5; D possibly corresponds to TRBD1 (5 bases). This CDR3 spans 15 amino acids. CDR1 and CDR2 from the germline V gene are SGHRS and YFSETQ. The V gene lost 0 bases and the J gene lost 7 bases, with 14 bases spanning the gap. The CDR3 is CASSLDPVKGQPQHF. The CDR3 nucleotides read TGCGCCAGCAGCTTGGATCCGGTGAAGGGGCAGCCCCAGCATTTT.

This clonotype was counted between two and nine times. Just one base apart from a much larger clone, this may be a read error. This chain uses TRBV7-9 with TRBJ1-6, with unresolved D. CDR1 is SEHNR and CDR2 is FQNEAQ in the germline V gene (reference sequence). The CDR3 is 11 residues long. Trimming stripped 1 base from V and 11 bases from J, with 3 bases between. This CDR3 is CASSLGPPLHF. The CDR3 DNA reads as TGTGCCAGCAGCTTAGGTCCACCCCTCCACTTT.

This chain joins TRBV28 and TRBJ1-1; D not certain. CDR3 size: 11 residues. The germline gives CDR1 MDHEN, CDR2 SYDVKM. Trimming shortened V by 11 bases and J by 0 bases, and 7 bases separated the two germline ends. This chain's CDR3 is CASNLNTEAFF. The CDR3 DNA is TGTGCCTCCAACTTGAACACTGAAGCTTTCTTT. Full variable domain (missing parts from reference TRBV28 and TRBJ1-1): DVKVTQSSRYLVKRTGEKVFLECVQDMDHENMFWYRQDPGLGLRLIYFSYDVKMKEKGDIPEGYSVSREKKERFSLILESASTNQTSMYLCASNLNTEAFFGQGTRLTVV.

This sequence joins TRBV20-1 and TRBJ2-3; 15 nucleotides line up with TRBD2. CDR3 size: 13 residues. Trimming cost V 7 bases and J 5 bases; bases outside gene matches: 1. From germline, CDR1 is DFQATT and CDR2 SNEGSKA (reference sequence). In nucleotides, the CDR3 is TGCAGTGGGACTAGCGGGGGGGGAGATACGCAGTATTTT. Translated, it gives CSGTSGGGDTQYF.

This clonotype was seen a handful of times. The V call is TRBV5-1, the J call TRBJ1-2, with D uncertain. Germline loops: CDR1 SGHRS, CDR2 YFSETQ. This CDR3 is 18 amino acids long. The ends were cut back, 0 bases at V and 0 bases at J, with 18 bases in the middle. CDR3 sequence reads: CASSLAEAGRVSNYGYTF. The DNA for the CDR3 is TGCGCCAGCAGCTTGGCCGAAGCAGGTCGAGTGTCTAACTATGGCTACACCTTC.

This clonotype was detected a few times. Written as DNA, the CDR3 is TGCAGTGCTCGAGGGCACAGAAACACCGGGGAGCTGTTTTTT. It specifies CSARGHRNTGELFF. V and J are TRBV20-1 and TRBJ2-2; possibly TRBD2 for D (5 bases). CDR3 size: 14 residues. The germline gives CDR1 DFQATT, CDR2 SNEGSKA (reference sequence). V was trimmed by 5 bases and J by 2 bases, leaving 12 bases between them.

Turning to this clonotype: This could be a read error, since a much larger clone is one nucleotide away. The genes are TRBV29-1 and TRBJ2-5; a possible D gene is TRBD2 (5 bases). The CDR3 covers 12 residues. Germline loops: CDR1 SQVTM, CDR2 ANQGSEA. CDR3 coding DNA: TGCAGCGCGGGAACCGGCCAAGATACCCAGTACTTC. This encodes CSAGTGQDTQYF.

As DNA, the CDR3 is TGTGCCAGCAGCCTCTTAGCGGGGGCCGTGTCAGATACGCAGTATTTT. The encoded protein is CASSLLAGAVSDTQYF. The V call is TRBV7-2, the J call TRBJ2-3, with TRBD2 matching over 9 bases. V lost 5 bases to trimming and J lost 4 bases; unmatched junction nucleotides: 10. Germline CDR1 is SGHTA and CDR2 is FQGNSA. The CDR3 length is 16 residues.

Many counts were recorded for this clonotype. This chain connects TRBV6-2 or TRBV6-3 to TRBJ1-1, with a tentative D call TRBD1 (6 bases). This CDR3 has 15 residues. Germline assignment: CDR1 MNHEY and CDR2 SVGEGT. V lost 2 bases to trimming and J lost 0 bases, with 10 bases between them. CDR3 sequence: CASSYPGGLNTEAFF. The CDR3 DNA sequence: TGTGCCAGCAGTTACCCGGGGGGGCTGAACACTGAAGCTTTCTTT.

This clonotype was observed a handful of times. CDR3 sequence: CASSLAQAGANVLTF. The CDR3 nucleotides read TGTGCCAGCAGCTTAGCACAGGCTGGGGCCAACGTCCTGACTTTC. V is TRBV7-8 and J is TRBJ2-6, with a tentative D call TRBD1 (5 bases). Germline assignment: CDR1 SGHVS and CDR2 FQNEAQ. V lost 0 bases to trimming and J lost 2 bases, with 5 bases between them. The CDR3 has 15 residues.

V usage is TRBV6-5 and J usage is TRBJ1-6, with D unclear. With 5 bases removed from V and 4 bases from J, the gap between germline ends came to 15 bases. The CDR3 loop spans 16 amino acids. The germline V gene has CDR1 MNHEY and CDR2 SVGAGI. The CDR3 bases are TGTGCCAGCAGTCTACTCGGCAGAGGGTATAATTCACCCCTCCACTTT. Translation: CASSLLGRGYNSPLHF.

V gene TRBV18 combines with J gene TRBJ2-3; 8 bases match TRBD2. This CDR3 has 17 amino acids. J gave up 2 bases and V 3 bases, and 10 bases lay outside the gene matches. Germline V CDR1 and CDR2: KGHSH, LQKENI. DNA for the CDR3: TGTGCCAGCTCACCTTCCAGCCCGGGGGGGAACACAGATACGCAGTATTTT. It translates to CASSPSSPGGNTDTQYF.

CDR3 residues: CASSLGANRASDTQYF. The CDR3 DNA reads TGTGCCAGCAGCTTGGGCGCCAACCGAGCGTCAGATACGCAGTATTTT. This chain joins TRBV7-3 and TRBJ2-3; no reliable D call. The CDR3 loop spans 16 amino acids. Germline CDR1 is SGHTA and CDR2 is FQGTGA. V was shortened by 3 bases and J by 4 bases, with 17 bases between the two germline ends.

This clonotype appeared a few times. This chain uses TRBV5-6 with TRBJ1-5, with 7 bases fitting TRBD1. This CDR3 has 15 amino acids. After removal of 3 bases from V and 0 bases from J, the junction contained 3 bases not matched to a gene. Germline CDR1 SGHDT, CDR2 YYEEEE. The CDR3 sequence: CASSSTGHSNQPQHF. CDR3 sequence (DNA): TGTGCCAGCAGCTCGACAGGGCATAGCAATCAGCCCCAGCATTTT.

This clonotype was seen more than once but under ten times. The chain couples TRBV27 to TRBJ2-3; no firm D call. V gave up 1 base and J gave up 0 bases, with 11 bases separating them. CDR3 length equals 16 residues. Per the germline V gene, CDR1 is MNHEY and CDR2 is SMNVEV (reference sequence). The CDR3 DNA sequence: TGTGCCAGCAGTTTATATGAAGCGTCTAGCACAGATACGCAGTATTTT. Translation gives CASSLYEASSTDTQYF.

This clonotype has more than one count but fewer than ten. The chain links TRBV29-1 to TRBJ1-1; TRBD1 is a possible D gene (5 bases). This CDR3 comprises 12 residues. V lost 4 bases to trimming and J lost 4 bases, with 10 bases between them. Per the germline V gene, CDR1 is SQVTM and CDR2 is ANQGSEA. CDR3 sequence: CSVVDSGTEAFF. CDR3 coding DNA: TGCAGCGTTGTCGACAGCGGCACTGAAGCTTTCTTT. The whole variable domain, filled in from reference TRBV29-1 and TRBJ1-1, reads SAVISQKPSRDICQRGTSLTIQCQVDSQVTMMFWYRQQPGQSLTLIATANQGSEATYESGFVIDKFPISRPNLTFSTLTVSNMSPEDSSIYLCSVVDSGTEAFFGQGTRLTVV.

In its sample, this clonotype was seen a few times. CDR3: CASSQVTLNTEAFF. CDR3 in DNA: TGCGCCAGCAGCCAAGTGACCTTAAACACTGAAGCTTTCTTT. This chain connects TRBV4-3 to TRBJ1-1; D not resolved. This CDR3 region has 14 residues. Trimming took 1 base from V and 2 from J, leaving 8 bases between them. Germline V CDR1 and CDR2: LGHNA, YSLEER.

At least ten counts were recorded for this clonotype. The CDR3 sequence is CASSAGLQNEQFF. In nucleotides, the CDR3 is TGTGCCAGCAGCGCGGGACTCCAGAATGAGCAGTTCTTC. V gene TRBV9 combines with J gene TRBJ2-1, with D possibly matching TRBD2 (6 bases). The CDR3 has 13 residues. CDR1 is SGDLS and CDR2 is YYNGEE in the germline V gene. V was cut by 3 bases and J by 7 bases, with 11 bases left in between.

The chain combines TRBV11-2 with TRBJ2-4; TRBD2 aligns across 10 bases. CDR1 SGHAT and CDR2 FQNNGV come from the germline V gene. The trim removed 0 bases at V and 1 base at J, leaving 9 bases unmatched. The CDR3 runs 19 residues. The CDR3 nucleotides read TGTGCCAGCAGCTTAGATCTAGCGGGAGCCCTTGGGGCCAAAAACATTCAGTACTTC. As protein: CASSLDLAGALGAKNIQYF.

This chain uses TRBV28 with TRBJ2-7; no clear D gene. The CDR3 has 15 residues. CDR1 and CDR2 from the germline V gene are MDHEN and SYDVKM. V was clipped by 3 bases and J by 7 bases, with 19 bases between them. The CDR3 loop reads CASSLPKIGTGEQYF. The CDR3 DNA reads TGTGCCAGCAGTTTGCCCAAGATCGGCACTGGTGAGCAGTACTTC. The complete variable domain, with remaining parts taken from reference TRBV28 and TRBJ2-7, reads DVKVTQSSRYLVKRTGEKVFLECVQDMDHENMFWYRQDPGLGLRLIYFSYDVKMKEKGDIPEGYSVSREKKERFSLILESASTNQTSMYLCASSLPKIGTGEQYFGPGTRLTVT.

V is TRBV5-8 and J is TRBJ1-6; no firm D call. V lost 4 bases to trimming and J lost 7 bases, with 12 bases between them. Germline CDR1 reads SGHTS; CDR2 reads YDEGEE. CDR3 size: 14 residues. The CDR3 coding sequence is TGTGCCAGCAGCAGTGGAAGAGACAATTCACCCCTCCACTTT. Protein: CASSSGRDNSPLHF.

This clonotype has more than one count but fewer than ten. The genes are TRBV9 and TRBJ2-1; 9 nucleotides match TRBD2. From germline, CDR1 is SGDLS and CDR2 YYNGEE. The CDR3 is made up of 14 amino acids. The V and J ends lost 1 base and 11 bases, in that order; junction bases with no gene match: 7. CDR3 protein: CASSVLSGGNKQFF. CDR3 DNA: TGTGCCAGCAGCGTACTTAGCGGGGGCAACAAGCAGTTCTTC.

This clonotype was seen only a few times. The chain recombines TRBV6-6 with TRBJ2-5, with 7 positions matching TRBD2. The CDR3 has 13 residues. With V trimmed by 7 bases and J by 4 bases, 6 bases remained unmatched. Germline V CDR1 and CDR2: MNHNY, SVGAGI (reference sequence). For the CDR3, the DNA is TGTGCCAGCATCATTTCTAGCGGAGAGACCCAGTACTTC. Translating gives CASIISSGETQYF.

This chain joins TRBV29-1 and TRBJ2-7; D call uncertain. V gave up 0 bases and J gave up 2 bases, with 11 bases separating them. This CDR3 spans 14 amino acids. Germline values: CDR1 SQVTM, CDR2 ANQGSEA. The CDR3 loop reads CSVEDPGRPYEQYF. The DNA of the CDR3 is TGCAGCGTTGAAGATCCGGGCAGGCCCTACGAGCAGTACTTC.

The sample holds many counts of this clonotype. This sequence joins TRBV20-1 and TRBJ2-1, with 12 bases aligning to TRBD2. Trimming cost V 5 bases and J 10 bases; bases outside gene matches: 9. Germline V lookup: CDR1 DFQATT, CDR2 SNEGSKA (reference sequence). This CDR3 contains 14 residues. The CDR3: CSASLTSGGGEQFF. In nucleotides, the CDR3 is TGCAGTGCTTCCTTGACTAGCGGGGGCGGGGAGCAGTTCTTC.

Ten or more counts support this clonotype. This rearrangement joins TRBV6-6 to TRBJ2-2, with D possibly being TRBD2 (5 bases). The CDR3 loop spans 16 amino acids. Trimming stripped 7 bases from V and 4 bases from J, with 19 bases between. CDR1 and CDR2 (germline): MNHNY, SVGAGI (reference sequence). The chain's CDR3 is CASNPTRAGRTGELFF. Here the CDR3 DNA reads TGTGCCAGCAACCCCACCCGGGCGGGCCGCACCGGGGAGCTGTTTTTT.

This clonotype showed up many times. This chain links TRBV9 with TRBJ2-7; possible D gene TRBD2, 7 bases. The CDR3 totals 15 residues. CDR1 and CDR2 (germline): SGDLS, YYNGEE. Trimming shortened V by 0 bases and J by 0 bases, and 10 bases separated the two germline ends. The DNA for the CDR3 is TGTGCCAGCAGCGTAGCGGGGGGCCTCTCCTACGAGCAGTACTTC. Translated: CASSVAGGLSYEQYF.

This clonotype showed up many times. This rearrangement joins TRBV5-1 to TRBJ1-1; D not certain. Looked up from germline, CDR1 is SGHRS and CDR2 is YFSETQ. Trimming pared 0 bases from V and 1 base from J, leaving 13 bases between. There are 16 residues in the CDR3. DNA for the CDR3: TGCGCCAGCAGCTTGGAATTAGGGCGGAGGAACACTGAAGCTTTCTTT. Translated: CASSLELGRRNTEAFF.

The chain links TRBV7-2 to TRBJ2-3, with D maybe TRBD2 (5 bases). The V gene's germline CDR1 is SGHTA and CDR2 FQGNSA. Trimming stripped 2 bases from V and 6 bases from J, with 12 bases between. The CDR3 length is 14 residues. The CDR3 DNA reads as TGTGCCAGCAGCTTAAGGCCACGGGGTGATACGCAGTATTTT. As protein: CASSLRPRGDTQYF.